One and the same sample provided the 24 T cell receptor beta chains below, sequenced in a study of cytomegalovirus exposure and HLA in healthy donors. Primers included in the PCR were 60 Vbeta and 13 Jbeta primers. TCRdb keeps only in-frame clones here, not all; method: immunoSEQ multiplex PCR. The data contain about 200,000 clones, approximately 78% of them seen just once; the ten biggest clones take up about 1.7%. Sequencing used PBMCs. The receptors stem from a woman aged 18-35 years in good health and CMV-seronegative.

This chain joins TRBV19 and TRBJ1-5; TRBD1 matches 8 bases. CDR3 size: 16 residues. Per the germline V gene, CDR1 is LNHDA and CDR2 is SQIVND (reference sequence). Trimming removed 7 bases from V and 2 bases from J; junction bases left unmatched: 10. The chain's CDR3 is CASTIQGAKGNQPQHF. The DNA for the CDR3 is TGTGCCAGTACCATCCAGGGGGCGAAGGGCAATCAGCCCCAGCATTTT. The variable domain in full, completed from reference TRBV19 and TRBJ1-5, reads DGGITQSPKYLFRKEGQNVTLSCEQNLNHDAMYWYRQDPGQGLRLIYYSQIVNDFQKGDIAEGYSVSREKKESFPLTVTSAQKNPTAFYLCASTIQGAKGNQPQHFGDGTRLSIL.

This clone was picked up many times. V is TRBV27 and J is TRBJ2-7, with 14 bases identical to TRBD2. V lost 6 bases and J lost 6; bases outside the gene matches: 10. Germline V CDR1 and CDR2: MNHEY, SMNVEV (reference sequence). The CDR3 has 16 amino acids. CDR3 DNA sequence: TGTGCCAGCAGCTTACAGATCGGACTAGCGGGAGGCGAGCAGTACTTC. This translates into CASSLQIGLAGGEQYF.

The chain employs TRBV7-9 and TRBJ2-7; D is possibly TRBD1 (6 bases). Per germline, CDR1 SEHNR and CDR2 FQNEAQ (reference sequence). The CDR3 loop spans 13 amino acids. The V and J ends lost 5 bases and 1 base respectively, with 9 bases between them. The CDR3 DNA is TGTGCCAGCAGCCGACAGGAATCCTACGAGCAGTACTTC. As protein: CASSRQESYEQYF.

The genes are TRBV28 and TRBJ1-1; D may be TRBD1 (6 bases). Trimming removed 2 bases from V and 8 bases from J, with 9 bases in between. The germline CDR1 and CDR2 sequences are MDHEN and SYDVKM. This CDR3 spans 12 amino acids. This CDR3 reads CASSLPDREAFF. In DNA, the CDR3 is TGTGCCAGCAGTTTACCCGACAGGGAAGCTTTCTTT. Looking up the rest from reference TRBV28 and TRBJ1-1 gives the full variable domain: DVKVTQSSRYLVKRTGEKVFLECVQDMDHENMFWYRQDPGLGLRLIYFSYDVKMKEKGDIPEGYSVSREKKERFSLILESASTNQTSMYLCASSLPDREAFFGQGTRLTVV.

Concerning this clone itself: The junction and the germline gene differ at one end; a read error may be behind it. V usage is TRBV4-1 and J usage is TRBJ1-3; 7 nucleotides align to TRBD1. Germline V gene data show CDR1 as MGHRA and CDR2 as YSYEKL. The CDR3 has 16 residues. The CDR3 loop reads CASSEERGRAGNTIYF. DNA for the CDR3: TGCGCCAGCAGCGAAGAAAGGGGGCGAGCTGGAAACACCATATATTTT.

The V and J genes are TRBV30 and TRBJ1-1; the D is unclear. The V end lost 3 bases, the J end lost 1 base, and 15 bases lay between the germline ends. Germline assignment: CDR1 GTSNPN and CDR2 SVGIG (reference sequence). CDR3 length: 15 residues. CDR3 nucleotide sequence: TGTGCCTGGAGAGCTCGGGTGGCGTGGAACACTGAAGCTTTCTTT. Translating gives CAWRARVAWNTEAFF.

The rearrangement uses TRBV29-1 and TRBJ2-7; 11 bases agree with TRBD1. CDR3 length: 12 residues. Germline CDR1 SQVTM, CDR2 ANQGSEA. The V and J ends lost 7 bases and 5 bases, in that order; junction bases with no gene match: 4. CDR3 loop: CSAGTGGDEQYF. As DNA, the CDR3 is TGCAGCGCTGGGACAGGGGGAGACGAGCAGTACTTC.

This clone appeared a single time. DNA of the CDR3: TGTGCCAGCAGCGTCGGACTAGCGGCAGTCGGGGAGCTGTTTTTT. This codes for CASSVGLAAVGELFF. This chain links TRBV9 with TRBJ2-2; 10 nucleotides line up with TRBD2. CDR1 and CDR2 from the germline V gene are SGDLS and YYNGEE. The CDR3 has 15 amino acids. After removal of 2 bases from V and 7 bases from J, the junction contained 5 bases not matched to a gene.

The chain has TRBV5-4 and TRBJ2-1, with a tentative D call TRBD2 (6 bases). V lost 4 bases to trimming and J lost 6 bases, with 17 bases between them. The CDR3 runs to 15 residues. Germline V gene lookup returns CDR1 SGHNT and CDR2 YYREEE (reference sequence). The CDR3 reads CASSPPGASVNEQFF. The CDR3 region has the DNA TGTGCCAGCAGCCCACCCGGGGCTAGCGTCAATGAGCAGTTCTTC.

This chain uses TRBV4-1 with TRBJ2-3; 7 bases agree with TRBD1. From germline, CDR1 is MGHRA and CDR2 YSYEKL. The CDR3 is 16 residues long. After removal of 3 bases from V and 0 bases from J, the junction contained 6 bases not matched to a gene. The CDR3 sequence is CASSHPRDSSTDTQYF. CDR3 coding DNA: TGCGCCAGCAGCCATCCCCGGGACAGCAGCACAGATACGCAGTATTTT.

This clone was seen a handful of times. The chain employs TRBV6-6 and TRBJ2-7; 7 bases agree with TRBD1. Germline assignment: CDR1 MNHNY and CDR2 SVGAGI (reference sequence). The CDR3 contains 14 residues. The V segment lost 5 bases and the J segment 0 bases; nucleotides outside the gene matches: 4. This chain's CDR3 is CASSPGQSSYEQYV. CDR3 DNA: TGTGCCAGCAGTCCGGGACAGAGCTCCTACGAGCAGTACGTC.

V usage is TRBV30 and J usage is TRBJ1-6, with D maybe TRBD1 (5 bases). The ends were cut back, 0 bases at V and 13 bases at J, with 13 bases in the middle. The CDR3 contains 13 residues. CDR1 is GTSNPN, CDR2 SVGIG, per germline (reference sequence). The CDR3 sequence is CAWSVQASSPLHF. The CDR3 DNA reads as TGTGCCTGGAGTGTACAGGCCAGCTCGCCCCTCCACTTT.

This rearrangement joins TRBV7-2 to TRBJ2-1; TRBD2 matches 10 bases. The germline V gene encodes CDR1 SGHTA and CDR2 FQGNSA. Unmatched junction bases numbered 6, after V lost 5 bases and J lost 5 bases. This CDR3 spans 15 amino acids. CDR3 protein: CASSLLAGVNNEQFF. The CDR3 region has the DNA TGTGCCAGCAGCCTCCTAGCGGGAGTGAACAATGAGCAGTTCTTC.

The chain carries TRBV4-3 and TRBJ2-1; 11 nucleotides match TRBD2. The germline CDR1 and CDR2 sequences are LGHNA and YSLEER. V shed 0 bases and J 2 bases; nucleotides not matched to a gene: 6. This CDR3 comprises 18 residues. CDR3 in DNA: TGCGCCAGCAGCCAAGATTGGCTAGCGGGAGGTCCCTACAATGAGCAGTTCTTC. Translation: CASSQDWLAGGPYNEQFF.

The gene calls are TRBV4-3 and TRBJ2-7, with D possibly TRBD2 on 6 matching bases. Germline V lookup: CDR1 LGHNA, CDR2 YSLEER. Trimming cost V 1 base and J 1 base, with 11 bases left between them. The CDR3 extends over 15 amino acids. Here the CDR3 reads CASSQGPGVSYEQYF. The CDR3 DNA is TGCGCCAGCAGCCAAGGGCCGGGGGTATCCTACGAGCAGTACTTC.

The rearrangement uses TRBV19 and TRBJ2-2; TRBD1 might be the D (6 bases). The germline CDR1 and CDR2 sequences are LNHDA and SQIVND (reference sequence). This CDR3 has 14 amino acids. V was pared by 6 bases and J by 2 bases, with 10 bases between. In DNA form, the CDR3 reads TGTGCCAGTAGCCTGACAGGAAACACCGGGGAGCTGTTTTTT. As protein: CASSLTGNTGELFF. Filled out from reference TRBV19 and TRBJ2-2, the complete variable domain reads DGGITQSPKYLFRKEGQNVTLSCEQNLNHDAMYWYRQDPGQGLRLIYYSQIVNDFQKGDIAEGYSVSREKKESFPLTVTSAQKNPTAFYLCASSLTGNTGELFFGEGSRLTVL.

The chain carries TRBV11-3 and TRBJ2-1; 9 bases line up with TRBD2. V was pared by 5 bases and J by 0 bases, with 8 bases of the junction left unmatched. Germline assignment: CDR1 SGHNT and CDR2 YENEEA. The CDR3 contains 17 residues. CDR3: CASSPRLAASSYNEQFF. The CDR3 DNA is TGTGCCAGCAGCCCCAGACTAGCGGCGAGCTCCTACAATGAGCAGTTCTTC.

This clone has more than one count but fewer than ten. The chain has TRBV4-1 and TRBJ2-3; 12 nucleotides match TRBD2. This CDR3 comprises 15 residues. Germline loops: CDR1 MGHRA, CDR2 YSYEKL. V gave up 2 bases and J gave up 8 bases; unmatched junction bases: 5. The CDR3 coding sequence is TGCGCCAGCAGCCAATGGACTAGCGGGGACACTACGCAGTATTTT. Amino acid sequence: CASSQWTSGDTTQYF.

J is TRBJ2-1 and V is TRBV7-8; D possibly corresponds to TRBD2 (5 bases). Germline V gene data show CDR1 as SGHVS and CDR2 as FQNEAQ. CDR3 length: 17 residues. V was trimmed by 0 bases and J by 0 bases, leaving 12 bases between them. The CDR3 loop is CASSLAPGLYSYNEQFF. In DNA, the CDR3 is TGTGCCAGCAGCTTAGCGCCCGGACTGTACTCCTACAATGAGCAGTTCTTC.

The V call is TRBV29-1, the J call TRBJ2-3; TRBD1 matches 8 bases. Germline V gene data show CDR1 as SQVTM and CDR2 as ANQGSEA. This CDR3 region has 13 residues. V trimming: 3 bases; J trimming: 6 bases; junction bases outside the gene matches: 5. The CDR3 region has the DNA TGCAGCGTTGAGACAGGGGTGTTTGATACGCAGTATTTT. Encoded protein: CSVETGVFDTQYF.

The V and J genes are TRBV28 and TRBJ2-3; no definite D call. V was shortened by 2 bases and J by 0 bases, with 6 bases between the two germline ends. This CDR3 comprises 14 residues. Germline lookup yields CDR1 MDHEN and CDR2 SYDVKM. The CDR3 DNA follows: TGTGCCAGCAGTTTAGGTACTAGCACAGATACGCAGTATTTT. Its protein is CASSLGTSTDTQYF.

This clone was detected a few times. The chain employs TRBV5-4 and TRBJ2-3, with D perhaps TRBD1 (5 bases). Germline loops: CDR1 SGHNT, CDR2 YYREEE (reference sequence). The CDR3 is 13 residues long. V was cut by 4 bases and J by 2 bases, with 8 bases left in between. CDR3 in DNA: TGTGCCAGCAGCCAGGGATACACAGATACGCAGTATTTT. It specifies CASSQGYTDTQYF.

The V gene is TRBV7-2, the J gene TRBJ1-3, with 7 bases fitting TRBD1. CDR3 length equals 16 residues. J gave up 0 bases and V 1 base, and 3 bases lay outside the gene matches. CDR1 and CDR2 from the germline V gene are SGHTA and FQGNSA. The CDR3 DNA follows: TGTGCCAGCAGCTTAGTGGGACAGTCCTCTGGAAACACCATATATTTT. Translating it yields CASSLVGQSSGNTIYF.

This chain joins TRBV4-3 and TRBJ2-1; 10 bases map to TRBD1. The germline gives CDR1 LGHNA, CDR2 YSLEER. The CDR3 spans 15 residues. Trimming cost V 11 bases and J 9 bases; bases outside gene matches: 16. CDR3 sequence: CAASAPGQGFFEQFF. CDR3 in DNA: TGCGCCGCAAGTGCCCCGGGACAGGGGTTCTTTGAGCAGTTCTTC.